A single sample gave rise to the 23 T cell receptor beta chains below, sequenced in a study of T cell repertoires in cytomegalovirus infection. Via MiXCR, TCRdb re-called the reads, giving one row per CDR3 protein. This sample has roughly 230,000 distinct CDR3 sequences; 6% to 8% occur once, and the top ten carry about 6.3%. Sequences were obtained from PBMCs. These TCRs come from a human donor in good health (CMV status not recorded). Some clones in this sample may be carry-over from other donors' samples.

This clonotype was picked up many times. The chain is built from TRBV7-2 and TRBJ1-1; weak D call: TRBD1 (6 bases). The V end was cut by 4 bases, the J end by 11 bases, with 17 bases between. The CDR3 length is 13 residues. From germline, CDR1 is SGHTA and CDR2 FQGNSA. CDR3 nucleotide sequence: TGTGCCAGCAGCTCCCGAGGGGGGTACGTGGCTTTCTTT. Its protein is CASSSRGGYVAFF.

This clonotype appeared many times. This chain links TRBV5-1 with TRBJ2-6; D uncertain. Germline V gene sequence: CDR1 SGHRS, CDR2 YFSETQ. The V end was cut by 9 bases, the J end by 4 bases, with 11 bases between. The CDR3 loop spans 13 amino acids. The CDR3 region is CATRASGANVLTF. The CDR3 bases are TGCGCCACTCGGGCCTCCGGGGCCAACGTCCTGACTTTC.

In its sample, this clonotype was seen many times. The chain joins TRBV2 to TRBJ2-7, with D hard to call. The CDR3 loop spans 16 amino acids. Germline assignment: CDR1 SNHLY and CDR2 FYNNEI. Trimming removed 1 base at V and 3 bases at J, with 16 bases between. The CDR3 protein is CASSEVLRTNRYEQYF. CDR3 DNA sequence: TGTGCCAGCAGTGAAGTTTTACGAACAAACCGCTACGAGCAGTACTTC.

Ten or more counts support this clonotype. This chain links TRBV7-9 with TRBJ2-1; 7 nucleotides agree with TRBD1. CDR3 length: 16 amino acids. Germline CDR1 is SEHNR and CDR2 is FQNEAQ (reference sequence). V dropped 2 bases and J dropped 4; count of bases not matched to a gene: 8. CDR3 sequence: CASSLIYRDRYNEQFF. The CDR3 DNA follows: TGTGCCAGCAGCTTAATATACAGGGACAGATACAATGAGCAGTTCTTC. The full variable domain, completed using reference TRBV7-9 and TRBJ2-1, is DTGVSQNPRHKITKRGQNVTFRCDPISEHNRLYWYRQTLGQGPEFLTYFQNEAQLEKSRLLSDRFSAERPKGSFSTLEIQRTEQGDSAMYLCASSLIYRDRYNEQFFGPGTRLTVL.

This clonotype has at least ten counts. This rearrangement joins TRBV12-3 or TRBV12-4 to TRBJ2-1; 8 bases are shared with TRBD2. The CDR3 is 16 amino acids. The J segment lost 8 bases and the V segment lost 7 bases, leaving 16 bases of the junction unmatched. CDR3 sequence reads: CASKARGGGSLYEQFF. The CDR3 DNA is TGTGCCAGCAAGGCTCGCGGCGGGGGGTCCCTGTATGAGCAGTTCTTC.

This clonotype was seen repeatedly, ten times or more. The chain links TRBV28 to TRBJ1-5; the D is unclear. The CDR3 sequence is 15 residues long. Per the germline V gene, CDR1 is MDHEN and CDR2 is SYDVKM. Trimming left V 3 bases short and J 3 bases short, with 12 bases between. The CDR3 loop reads CASSFVSRNNQPQHF. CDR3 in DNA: TGTGCCAGCAGTTTTGTCAGCCGGAACAATCAGCCCCAGCATTTT.

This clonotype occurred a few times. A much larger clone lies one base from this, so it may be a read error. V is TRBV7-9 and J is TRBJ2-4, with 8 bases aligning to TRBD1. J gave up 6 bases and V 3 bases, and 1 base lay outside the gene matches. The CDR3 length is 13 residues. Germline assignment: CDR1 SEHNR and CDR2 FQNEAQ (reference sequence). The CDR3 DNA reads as TGTGCCAGCAGCTTCGACAGGGGAAACATTCAGTACTTC. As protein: CASSFDRGNIQYF.

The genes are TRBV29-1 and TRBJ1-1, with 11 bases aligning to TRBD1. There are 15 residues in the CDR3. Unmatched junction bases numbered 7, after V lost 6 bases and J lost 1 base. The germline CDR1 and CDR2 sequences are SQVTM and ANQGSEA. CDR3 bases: TGCAGCGTGGTGGACAGGGGGCTTAGGAACACTGAAGCTTTCTTT. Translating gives CSVVDRGLRNTEAFF.

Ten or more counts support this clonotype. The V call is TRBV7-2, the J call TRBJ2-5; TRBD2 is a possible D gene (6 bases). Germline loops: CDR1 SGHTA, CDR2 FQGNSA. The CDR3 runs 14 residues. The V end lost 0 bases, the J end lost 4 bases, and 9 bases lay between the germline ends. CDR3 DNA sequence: TGTGCCAGCAGCTTAGCGGGGGGAGGAGAGACCCAGTACTTC. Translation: CASSLAGGGETQYF.

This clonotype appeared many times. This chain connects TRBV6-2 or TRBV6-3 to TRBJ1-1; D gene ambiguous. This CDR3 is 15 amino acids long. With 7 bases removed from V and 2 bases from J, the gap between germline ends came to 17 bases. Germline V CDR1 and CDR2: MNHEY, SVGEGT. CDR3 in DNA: TGTGCCAGCATTCCTGATGGGCGCGTAAACACTGAAGCTTTCTTT. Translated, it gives CASIPDGRVNTEAFF.

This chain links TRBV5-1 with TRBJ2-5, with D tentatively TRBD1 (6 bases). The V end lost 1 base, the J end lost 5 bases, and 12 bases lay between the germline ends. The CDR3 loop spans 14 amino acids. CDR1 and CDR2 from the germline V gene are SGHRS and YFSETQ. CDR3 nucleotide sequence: TGCGCCAGCAGCTTGACAGGGACCTCGGAGACCCAGTACTTC. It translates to CASSLTGTSETQYF.

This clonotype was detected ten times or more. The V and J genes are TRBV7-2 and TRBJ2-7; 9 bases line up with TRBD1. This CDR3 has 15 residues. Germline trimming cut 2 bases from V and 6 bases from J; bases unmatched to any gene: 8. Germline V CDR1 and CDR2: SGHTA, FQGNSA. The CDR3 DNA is TGTGCCAGCAGCTTACTGGACAGGGGTAAAGGCGAGCAGTACTTC. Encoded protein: CASSLLDRGKGEQYF.

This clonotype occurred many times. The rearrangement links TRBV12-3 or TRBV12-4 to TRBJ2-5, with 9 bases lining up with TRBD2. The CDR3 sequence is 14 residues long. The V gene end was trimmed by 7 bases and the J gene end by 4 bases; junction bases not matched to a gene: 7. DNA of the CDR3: TGTGCCAGCAAGACAGGACTAGCGAGAGAGACCCAGTACTTC. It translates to CASKTGLARETQYF.

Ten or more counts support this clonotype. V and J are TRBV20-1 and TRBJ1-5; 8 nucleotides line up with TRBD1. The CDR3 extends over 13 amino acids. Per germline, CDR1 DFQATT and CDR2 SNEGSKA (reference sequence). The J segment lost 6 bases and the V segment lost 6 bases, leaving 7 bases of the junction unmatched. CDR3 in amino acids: CSATGEVVQPQHF. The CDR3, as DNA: TGCAGTGCGACAGGGGAAGTCGTTCAGCCCCAGCATTTT.

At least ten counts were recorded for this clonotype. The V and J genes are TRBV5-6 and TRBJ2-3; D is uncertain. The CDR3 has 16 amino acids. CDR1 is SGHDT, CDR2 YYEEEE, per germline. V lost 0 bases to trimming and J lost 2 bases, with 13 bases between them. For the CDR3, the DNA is TGTGCCAGCAGCTTGGCCTTCGAGGCGTCCACAGATACGCAGTATTTT. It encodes CASSLAFEASTDTQYF.

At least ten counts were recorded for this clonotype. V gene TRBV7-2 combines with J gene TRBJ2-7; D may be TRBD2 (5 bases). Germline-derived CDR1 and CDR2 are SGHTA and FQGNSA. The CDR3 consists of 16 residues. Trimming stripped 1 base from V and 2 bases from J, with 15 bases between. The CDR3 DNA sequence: TGTGCCAGCAGCTTAGTAGGCGGCCGGGAAGCCTACGAGCAGTACTTC. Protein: CASSLVGGREAYEQYF.

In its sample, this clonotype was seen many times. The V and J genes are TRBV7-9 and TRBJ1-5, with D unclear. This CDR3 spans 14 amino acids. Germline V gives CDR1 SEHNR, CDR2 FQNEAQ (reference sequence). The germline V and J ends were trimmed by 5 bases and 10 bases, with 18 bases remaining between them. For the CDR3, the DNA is TGTGCCAGCAGCCCCGACGCTCGAGGGATACCCCAGCATTTT. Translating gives CASSPDARGIPQHF.

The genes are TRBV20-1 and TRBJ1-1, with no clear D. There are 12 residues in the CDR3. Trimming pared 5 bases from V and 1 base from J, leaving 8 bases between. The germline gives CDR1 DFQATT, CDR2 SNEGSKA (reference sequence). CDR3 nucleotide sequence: TGCAGTGCTGGCAGGCCGAACACTGAAGCTTTCTTT. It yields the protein CSAGRPNTEAFF.

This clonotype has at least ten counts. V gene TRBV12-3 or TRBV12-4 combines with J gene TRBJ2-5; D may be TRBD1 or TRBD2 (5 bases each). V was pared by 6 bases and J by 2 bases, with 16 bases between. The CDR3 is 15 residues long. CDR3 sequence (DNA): TGTGCCAGCAGCTATCCGGGACGGCCTCAAGAGACCCAGTACTTC. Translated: CASSYPGRPQETQYF.

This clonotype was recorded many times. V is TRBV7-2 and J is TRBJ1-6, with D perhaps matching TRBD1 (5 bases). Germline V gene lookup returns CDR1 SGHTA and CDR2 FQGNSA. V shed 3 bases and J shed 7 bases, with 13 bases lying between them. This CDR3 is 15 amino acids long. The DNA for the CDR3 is TGTGCCAGCAGCTTCTTCGGGACGCAGAATTCACCCCTCCACTTT. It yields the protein CASSFFGTQNSPLHF. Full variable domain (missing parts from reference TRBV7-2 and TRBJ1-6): GAGVSQSPSNKVTEKGKDVELRCDPISGHTALYWYRQSLGQGLEFLIYFQGNSAPDKSGLPSDRFSAERTGGSVSTLTIQRTQQEDSAVYLCASSFFGTQNSPLHFGNGTRLTVT.

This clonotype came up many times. The DNA for the CDR3 is TGTGCCAGCAGTCCAGATGGGACAGGGGACGGACTGTTTTTT. This translates into CASSPDGTGDGLFF. The rearrangement joins TRBV12-3 or TRBV12-4 to TRBJ1-4; 10 bases agree with TRBD1. V trimming: 5 bases; J trimming: 13 bases; junction bases outside the gene matches: 10. The CDR3 is 14 residues long.

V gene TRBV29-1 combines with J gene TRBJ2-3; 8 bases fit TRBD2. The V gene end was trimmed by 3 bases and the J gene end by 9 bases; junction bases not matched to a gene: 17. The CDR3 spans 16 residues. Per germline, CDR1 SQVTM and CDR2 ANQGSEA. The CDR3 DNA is TGCAGCGTTGATCCCAGCGGGGGCCCGGGGGGAGGAACGCAGTATTTT. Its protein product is CSVDPSGGPGGGTQYF.

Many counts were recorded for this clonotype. CDR3 in amino acids: CSALSQGDTQYF. In nucleotides, the CDR3 is TGCAGTGCCCTGAGCCAGGGCGATACGCAGTATTTT. The chain links TRBV20-1 to TRBJ2-3; a possible D gene is TRBD1 (5 bases). This CDR3 has 12 residues. V lost 6 bases and J lost 6, with 13 bases in between. Germline loops: CDR1 DFQATT, CDR2 SNEGSKA (reference sequence).